The entry that follows covers one T cell receptor (beta chain) sequence. As yet, its antigen is unknown. The data derive from a study of shared clonotypes between healthy human individuals. In the study overall: Every donor yielded three CD4 naive, three CD4 memory, two CD8 naive and one CD8 memory plate.

The CDR3 extends over 15 amino acids. Trimming took 5 bases from V and 1 from J, leaving 12 bases between them. CDR1 and CDR2 from the germline V gene are MDHEN and SYDVKM. The sorted-subset replicate PCRs were given roughly 200 ng DNA, which is roughly 30,000 T cell genomes. Here immunoSEQ multiplex PCR was the method, and the copy in TCRdb shows in-frame clones only, minus some. The sample includes about 2,500,000 clones, roughly nine tenths seen only once; the top ten take around 0.14%. Points from the study as a whole: Roughly 5% of naive CD4 clonotypes were common to several donors.

The sequencing sample was made of naive CD4+ T cells sorted from blood. Subset specified: CD45RA+ positively selected. This TCR derives from a man younger than 30 in good health. The V and J genes are TRBV28 and TRBJ1-3; the D gene is possibly TRBD1 (5 bases). The CDR3 reads CASSKTGNSGNTIYF. CDR3 nucleotides: TGTGCCAGCAGTAAAACAGGCAATTCTGGAAACACCATATATTTT.